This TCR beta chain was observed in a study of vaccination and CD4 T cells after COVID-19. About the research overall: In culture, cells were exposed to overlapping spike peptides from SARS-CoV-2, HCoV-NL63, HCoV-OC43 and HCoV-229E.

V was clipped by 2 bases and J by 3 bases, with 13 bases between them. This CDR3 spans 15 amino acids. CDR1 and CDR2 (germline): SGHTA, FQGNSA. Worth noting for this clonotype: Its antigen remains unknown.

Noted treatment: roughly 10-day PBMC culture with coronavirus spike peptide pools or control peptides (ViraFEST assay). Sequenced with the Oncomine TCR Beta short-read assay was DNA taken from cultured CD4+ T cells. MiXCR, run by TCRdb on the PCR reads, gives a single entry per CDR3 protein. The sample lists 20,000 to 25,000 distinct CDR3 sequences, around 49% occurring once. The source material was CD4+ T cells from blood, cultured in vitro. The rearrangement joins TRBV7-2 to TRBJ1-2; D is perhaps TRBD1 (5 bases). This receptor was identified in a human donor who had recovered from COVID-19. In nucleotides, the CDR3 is TGTGCCAGCAGCTTACTTGGGGGACCCTACTATGGCTACACCTTC. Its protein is CASSLLGGPYYGYTF.